Presented here are 14 T cell receptor beta chains from one specimen sequenced in a study of T cell repertoires in cytomegalovirus infection. Each CDR3 protein is one row after TCRdb ran MiXCR on the reads. The sample consists of hundreds of thousands of distinct CDR3 sequences, about 42% of them appearing once. The antigens these receptors bind are not known. The sample here was cultured PBMCs, taken from culture after CMV antigen stimulation. The origin of the receptors is a human donor in good health (CMV status not recorded). Some clones in this sample may be carry-over from other donors' samples.

The rearrangement uses TRBV6-5 and TRBJ2-3; D may match TRBD1 or TRBD2 (5 bases each). Germline V gene sequence: CDR1 MNHEY, CDR2 SVGAGI. V lost 2 bases, J lost 3 bases, and 9 bases lay in between. The CDR3 runs to 14 residues. The CDR3 loop is CASSYPGRTDTQYF. In nucleotides, the CDR3 is TGTGCCAGCAGTTACCCGGGGCGGACAGATACGCAGTATTTT.

This chain links TRBV27 with TRBJ2-7; a weak D match, TRBD1 (6 bases). V was shortened by 5 bases and J by 0 bases, with 11 bases between the two germline ends. The CDR3 runs 14 residues. Germline V gives CDR1 MNHEY, CDR2 SMNVEV (reference sequence). CDR3 amino acids: CASSVNRASYEQYF. DNA for the CDR3: TGTGCCAGCAGTGTAAACAGGGCCTCCTACGAGCAGTACTTC.

This chain connects TRBV20-1 to TRBJ1-4; D ambiguous. This CDR3 is built from 17 residues. Per germline, CDR1 DFQATT and CDR2 SNEGSKA (reference sequence). Trimming took 1 base from V and 0 from J, leaving 15 bases between them. The CDR3 DNA is TGCAGTGCTAGAGCTGATGTGGGGAGCCCAACTAATGAAAAACTGTTTTTT. Protein sequence: CSARADVGSPTNEKLFF.

The V and J genes are TRBV28 and TRBJ1-2; TRBD1 matches 8 bases. The CDR3 is 17 amino acids. Germline loops: CDR1 MDHEN, CDR2 SYDVKM. J lost 1 base, V lost 4 bases, and 11 bases had no gene match. CDR3 amino acids: CASSSPGQAHHNYGYTF. The DNA for the CDR3 is TGTGCCAGCAGTTCGCCGGGACAGGCTCATCATAACTATGGCTACACCTTC.

This clonotype was counted only a few times. The V gene is TRBV11-2, the J gene TRBJ1-2; 7 bases align to TRBD1. CDR3 length equals 13 residues. J gave up 7 bases and V 5 bases, and 7 bases lay outside the gene matches. Germline lookup yields CDR1 SGHAT and CDR2 FQNNGV. CDR3 in amino acids: CASSHGTEGGYTF. The CDR3 nucleotides read TGTGCCAGCAGCCACGGGACAGAAGGTGGCTACACCTTC.

This clonotype was seen a handful of times. The rearrangement uses TRBV6-1 and TRBJ2-1; D call uncertain. Germline V gene lookup returns CDR1 MNHNS and CDR2 SASEGT. This CDR3 is built from 13 residues. The germline V and J ends were trimmed by 7 bases and 0 bases, with 7 bases remaining between them. In DNA form, the CDR3 reads TGTGCCAGCACATCCTCCTCCTACAATGAGCAGTTCTTC. The encoded protein is CASTSSSYNEQFF.

This clonotype was seen more than once but under ten times. The CDR3 sequence: CASSFPGRQETQYF. CDR3 nucleotides: TGTGCCAGCAGCTTCCCCGGAAGACAAGAGACCCAGTACTTC. V is TRBV7-8 and J is TRBJ2-5; no definite D call. Germline CDR1 and CDR2: SGHVS and FQNEAQ. This CDR3 is built from 14 residues. The V and J ends lost 3 bases and 2 bases respectively, with 10 bases between them.

This chain links TRBV5-1 with TRBJ1-1, with a tentative D call TRBD1 (6 bases). Per the germline V gene, CDR1 is SGHRS and CDR2 is YFSETQ. V was cut by 0 bases and J by 5 bases, with 11 bases left in between. This CDR3 spans 14 amino acids. The CDR3 nucleotides are TGCGCCAGCAGCTTGGGTAACAGGGCGACTGAAGCTTTCTTT. Translated: CASSLGNRATEAFF.

This clonotype was detected a few times. The rearrangement joins TRBV12-3 or TRBV12-4 to TRBJ2-3; TRBD1 aligns across 7 bases. Germline trimming cut 6 bases from V and 2 bases from J; bases unmatched to any gene: 8. This CDR3 region has 15 residues. The CDR3 protein is CASRKGADHTDTQYF. The CDR3 nucleotides are TGTGCCAGCAGGAAGGGGGCCGATCACACAGATACGCAGTATTTT.

The chain is built from TRBV7-4 and TRBJ2-3; possibly TRBD2 for D (6 bases). Germline values: CDR1 SGHVT, CDR2 SQSDAQ. Deletions cut 8 bases from V and 6 bases from J, with 18 bases between. The CDR3 totals 14 residues. CDR3 sequence reads: CASQAASRGDTQYF. The CDR3 DNA sequence: TGTGCCAGCCAAGCGGCGTCTCGGGGGGATACGCAGTATTTT.

CDR3 in amino acids: CASSLDDRREHNEQFF. CDR3 DNA: TGTGCCAGCAGCTTGGATGATCGGCGGGAACACAATGAGCAGTTCTTC. The genes are TRBV7-8 and TRBJ2-1; D is perhaps TRBD2 (6 bases). V lost 3 bases to trimming and J lost 5 bases, with 17 bases between them. CDR1 is SGHVS and CDR2 is FQNEAQ in the germline V gene. The CDR3 runs to 16 residues. Together with reference TRBV7-8 and TRBJ2-1, the CDR3 gives the full variable domain: GAGVSQSPRYKVAKRGQDVALRCDPISGHVSLFWYQQALGQGPEFLTYFQNEAQLDKSGLPSDRFFAERPEGSVSTLKIQRTQQEDSAVYLCASSLDDRREHNEQFFGPGTRLTVL.

The chain carries TRBV7-9 and TRBJ1-2, with D unclear. V dropped 4 bases and J dropped 4 bases, with 16 bases sitting between them. CDR1 SEHNR and CDR2 FQNEAQ come from the germline V gene (reference sequence). The CDR3 spans 15 residues. Here the CDR3 reads CASSSRFYSGYGYTF. The CDR3 DNA follows: TGTGCCAGCAGCTCCCGGTTCTACAGCGGCTATGGCTACACCTTC.

This clonotype turned up a few times. V is TRBV7-7 and J is TRBJ2-7; unclear D gene. Trimming left V 1 base short and J 2 bases short, with 21 bases between. The CDR3 spans 18 residues. Germline assignment: CDR1 SSHAT and CDR2 FNYEAQ (reference sequence). As DNA, the CDR3 is TGTGCCAGCAGCTTAGGCTCCCAAAAGGCGACGGCGGCCTACGAGCAGTACTTC. The encoded protein is CASSLGSQKATAAYEQYF. Combining the CDR3 with reference TRBV7-7 and TRBJ2-7 gives the whole variable domain GAGVSQSPRYKVTKRGQDVTLRCDPISSHATLYWYQQALGQGPEFLTYFNYEAQPDKSGLPSDRFSAERPEGSISTLTIQRTEQRDSAMYRCASSLGSQKATAAYEQYFGPGTRLTVT.

This clonotype has only a few counts. V gene TRBV11-2 combines with J gene TRBJ2-3; D is undetermined. Germline V gene data show CDR1 as SGHAT and CDR2 as FQNNGV. The CDR3 extends over 14 amino acids. The V end lost 4 bases, the J end lost 4 bases, and 12 bases lay between the germline ends. In DNA, the CDR3 is TGTGCCAGCAGCTCTACGATGGGATCAGATACGCAGTATTTT. It translates to CASSSTMGSDTQYF.